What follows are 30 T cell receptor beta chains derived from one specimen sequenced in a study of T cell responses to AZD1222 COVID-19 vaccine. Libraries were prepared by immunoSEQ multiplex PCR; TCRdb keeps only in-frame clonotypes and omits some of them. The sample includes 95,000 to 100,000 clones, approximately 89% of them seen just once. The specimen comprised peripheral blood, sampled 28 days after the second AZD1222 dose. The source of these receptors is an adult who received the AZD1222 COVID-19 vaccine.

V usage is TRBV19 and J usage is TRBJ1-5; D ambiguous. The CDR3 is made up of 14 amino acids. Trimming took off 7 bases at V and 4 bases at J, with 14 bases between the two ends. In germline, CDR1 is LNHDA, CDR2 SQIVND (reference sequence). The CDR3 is CASKSGAENQPQHF. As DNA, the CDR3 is TGTGCCAGTAAGTCAGGAGCTGAAAATCAGCCCCAGCATTTT.

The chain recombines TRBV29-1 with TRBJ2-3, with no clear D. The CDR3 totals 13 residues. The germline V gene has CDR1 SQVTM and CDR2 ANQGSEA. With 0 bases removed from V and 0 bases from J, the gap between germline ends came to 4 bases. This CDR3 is CSVEEGSTDTQYF. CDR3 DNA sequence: TGCAGCGTTGAAGAGGGCAGCACAGATACGCAGTATTTT.

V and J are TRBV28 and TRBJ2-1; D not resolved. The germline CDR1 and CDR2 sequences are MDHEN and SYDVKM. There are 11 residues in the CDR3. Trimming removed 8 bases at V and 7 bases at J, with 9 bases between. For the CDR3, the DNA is TGTGCCAGCTGCCTGCGGAATGAGCAGTTCTTC. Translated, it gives CASCLRNEQFF.

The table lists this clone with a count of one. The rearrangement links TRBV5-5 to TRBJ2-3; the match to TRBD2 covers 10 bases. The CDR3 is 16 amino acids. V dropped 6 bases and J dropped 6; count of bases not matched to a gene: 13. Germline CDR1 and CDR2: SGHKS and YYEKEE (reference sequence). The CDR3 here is CASNKPPSGGEDTQYF. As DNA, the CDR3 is TGTGCCAGCAACAAACCGCCGAGCGGGGGGGAGGATACGCAGTATTTT.

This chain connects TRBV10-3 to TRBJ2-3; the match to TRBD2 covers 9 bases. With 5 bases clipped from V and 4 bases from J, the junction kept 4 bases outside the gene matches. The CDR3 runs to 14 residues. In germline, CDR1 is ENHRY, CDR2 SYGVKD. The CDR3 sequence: CAISPGLASDTQYF. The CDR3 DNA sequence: TGTGCCATCAGTCCGGGACTAGCATCAGATACGCAGTATTTT.

The DNA for the CDR3 is TGTGCCAGCAGTGCCCGACCCCGGGCAGATACGCAGTATTTT. It is translated as CASSARPRADTQYF. This sequence joins TRBV25-1 and TRBJ2-3; D ambiguous. Germline loops: CDR1 MGHDK, CDR2 SYGVNS. The V gene lost 4 bases and the J gene lost 4 bases, with 12 bases spanning the gap. The CDR3 has 14 residues.

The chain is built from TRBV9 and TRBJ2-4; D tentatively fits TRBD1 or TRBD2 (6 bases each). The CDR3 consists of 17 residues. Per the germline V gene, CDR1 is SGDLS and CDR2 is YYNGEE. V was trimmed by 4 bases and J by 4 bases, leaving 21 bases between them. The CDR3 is CASSSGQGGPLKNIQYF. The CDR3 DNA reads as TGTGCCAGCAGCTCTGGACAAGGGGGGCCCCTTAAAAACATTCAGTACTTC. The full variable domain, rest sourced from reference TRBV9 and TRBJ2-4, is DSGVTQTPKHLITATGQRVTLRCSPRSGDLSVYWYQQSLDQGLQFLIQYYNGEERAKGNILERFSAQQFPDLHSELNLSSLELGDSALYFCASSSGQGGPLKNIQYFGAGTRLSVL.

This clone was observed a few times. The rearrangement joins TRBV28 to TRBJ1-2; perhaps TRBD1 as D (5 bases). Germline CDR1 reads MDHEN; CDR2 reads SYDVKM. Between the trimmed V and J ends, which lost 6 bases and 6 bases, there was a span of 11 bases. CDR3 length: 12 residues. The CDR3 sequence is CASRPSGHGYTF. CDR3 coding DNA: TGTGCCAGCAGACCCTCGGGGCATGGCTACACCTTC.

DNA for the CDR3: TGTGCCAGCAGCCCGAAACAGGTTATAAACACTGAAGCTTTCTTT. This encodes CASSPKQVINTEAFF. The rearrangement joins TRBV9 to TRBJ1-1, with a tentative D call TRBD1 (5 bases). Germline-derived CDR1 and CDR2 are SGDLS and YYNGEE. This CDR3 has 15 amino acids. Trimming stripped 4 bases from V and 2 bases from J, with 15 bases between. Complete variable domain (other parts from reference TRBV9 and TRBJ1-1): DSGVTQTPKHLITATGQRVTLRCSPRSGDLSVYWYQQSLDQGLQFLIQYYNGEERAKGNILERFSAQQFPDLHSELNLSSLELGDSALYFCASSPKQVINTEAFFGQGTRLTVV.

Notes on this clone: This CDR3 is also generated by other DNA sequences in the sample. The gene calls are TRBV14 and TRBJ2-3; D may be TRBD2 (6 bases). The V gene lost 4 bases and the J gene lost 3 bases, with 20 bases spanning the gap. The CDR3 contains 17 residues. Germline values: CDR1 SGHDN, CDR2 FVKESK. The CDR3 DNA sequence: TGTGCCAGCAGCCGCCGGGGAGCAGGAGGGCCGACAGATACGCAGTATTTT. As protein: CASSRRGAGGPTDTQYF. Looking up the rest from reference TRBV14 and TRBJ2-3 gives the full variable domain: EAGVTQFPSHSVIEKGQTVTLRCDPISGHDNLYWYRRVMGKEIKFLLHFVKESKQDESGMPNNRFLAERTGGTYSTLKVQPAELEDSGVYFCASSRRGAGGPTDTQYFGPGTRLTVL.

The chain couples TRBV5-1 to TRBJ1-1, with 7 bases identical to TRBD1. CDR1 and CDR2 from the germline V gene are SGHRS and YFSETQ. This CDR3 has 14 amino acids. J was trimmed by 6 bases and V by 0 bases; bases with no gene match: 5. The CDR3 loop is CASSLGQGLAEAFF. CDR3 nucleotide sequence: TGCGCCAGCAGCTTGGGACAGGGCCTCGCTGAAGCTTTCTTT. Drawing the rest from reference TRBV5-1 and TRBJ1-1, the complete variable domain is KAGVTQTPRYLIKTRGQQVTLSCSPISGHRSVSWYQQTPGQGLQFLFEYFSETQRNKGNFPGRFSGRQFSNSRSEMNVSTLELGDSALYLCASSLGQGLAEAFFGQGTRLTVV.

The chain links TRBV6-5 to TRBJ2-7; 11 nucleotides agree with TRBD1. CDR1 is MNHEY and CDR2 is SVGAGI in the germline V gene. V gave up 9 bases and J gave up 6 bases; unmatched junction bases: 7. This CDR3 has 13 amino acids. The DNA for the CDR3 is TGTGCCAGTACCGGGACAGGGGGGAGCGAGCAGTACTTC. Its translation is CASTGTGGSEQYF.

DNA for the CDR3: TGCAGTGGAGCACACAATGAGCAGTTCTTC. It encodes CSGAHNEQFF. The genes are TRBV20-1 and TRBJ2-1; D is unclear. V gave up 7 bases and J gave up 5 bases, with 6 bases separating them. Germline CDR1 reads DFQATT; CDR2 reads SNEGSKA (reference sequence). The CDR3 is made up of 10 amino acids.

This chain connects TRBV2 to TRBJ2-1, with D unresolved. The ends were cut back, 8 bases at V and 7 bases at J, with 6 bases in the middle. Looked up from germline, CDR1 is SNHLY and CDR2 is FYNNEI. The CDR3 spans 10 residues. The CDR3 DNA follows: TGTGCCAGCCAGGAAAATGAGCAGTTCTTC. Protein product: CASQENEQFF.

CDR3 loop: CASSLTGVDGYTF. CDR3 in DNA: TGTGCCAGCAGCTTAACAGGGGTGGATGGCTACACCTTC. J is TRBJ1-2 and V is TRBV11-2; 7 bases align to TRBD1. The trim removed 2 bases at V and 6 bases at J, leaving 3 bases unmatched. Germline lookup yields CDR1 SGHAT and CDR2 FQNNGV. CDR3 length equals 13 residues.

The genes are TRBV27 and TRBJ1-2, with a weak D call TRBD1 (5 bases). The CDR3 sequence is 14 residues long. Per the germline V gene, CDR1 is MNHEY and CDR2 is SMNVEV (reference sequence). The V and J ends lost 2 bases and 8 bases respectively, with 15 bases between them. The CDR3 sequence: CASSLLLGVAGYTF. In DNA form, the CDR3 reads TGTGCCAGCAGTTTACTCTTGGGGGTTGCAGGCTACACCTTC.

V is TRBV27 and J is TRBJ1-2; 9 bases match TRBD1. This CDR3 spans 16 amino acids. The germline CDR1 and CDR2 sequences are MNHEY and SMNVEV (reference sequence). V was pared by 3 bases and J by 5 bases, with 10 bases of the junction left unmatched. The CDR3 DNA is TGTGCCAGCAGTTTCGAGCCGGGACAGGGAATGTATGGCTACACCTTC. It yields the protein CASSFEPGQGMYGYTF.

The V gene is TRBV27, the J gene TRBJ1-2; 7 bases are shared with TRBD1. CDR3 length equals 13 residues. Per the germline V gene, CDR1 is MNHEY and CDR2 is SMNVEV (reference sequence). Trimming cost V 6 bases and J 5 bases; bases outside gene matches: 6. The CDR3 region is CASRPSGGYGYTF. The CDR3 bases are TGTGCCAGCAGGCCTTCAGGGGGATATGGCTACACCTTC.

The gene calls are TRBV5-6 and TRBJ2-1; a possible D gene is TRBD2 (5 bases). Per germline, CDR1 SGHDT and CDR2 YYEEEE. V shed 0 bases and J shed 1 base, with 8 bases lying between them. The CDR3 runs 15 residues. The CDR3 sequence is CASSLAGRSYNEQFF. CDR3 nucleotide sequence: TGTGCCAGCAGCTTGGCGGGGAGATCCTACAATGAGCAGTTCTTC.

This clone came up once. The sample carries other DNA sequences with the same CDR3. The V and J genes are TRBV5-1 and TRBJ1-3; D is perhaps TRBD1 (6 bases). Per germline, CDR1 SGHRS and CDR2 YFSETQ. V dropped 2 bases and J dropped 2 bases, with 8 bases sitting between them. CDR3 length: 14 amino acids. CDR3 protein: CASSLQGTGNTIYF. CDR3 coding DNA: TGCGCCAGCAGCTTACAGGGAACTGGAAACACCATATATTTT. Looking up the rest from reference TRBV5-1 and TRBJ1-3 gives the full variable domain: KAGVTQTPRYLIKTRGQQVTLSCSPISGHRSVSWYQQTPGQGLQFLFEYFSETQRNKGNFPGRFSGRQFSNSRSEMNVSTLELGDSALYLCASSLQGTGNTIYFGEGSWLTVV.

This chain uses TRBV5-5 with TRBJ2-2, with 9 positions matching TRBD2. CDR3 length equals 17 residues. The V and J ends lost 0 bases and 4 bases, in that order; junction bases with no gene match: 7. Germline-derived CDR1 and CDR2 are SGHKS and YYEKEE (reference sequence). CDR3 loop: CASSLDPAGGPTGELFF. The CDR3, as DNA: TGTGCCAGCAGCTTGGATCCGGCGGGGGGGCCCACCGGGGAGCTGTTTTTT. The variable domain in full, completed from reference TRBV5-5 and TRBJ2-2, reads DAGVTQSPTHLIKTRGQQVTLRCSPISGHKSVSWYQQVLGQGPQFIFQYYEKEERGRGNFPDRFSARQFPNYSSELNVNALLLGDSALYLCASSLDPAGGPTGELFFGEGSRLTVL.

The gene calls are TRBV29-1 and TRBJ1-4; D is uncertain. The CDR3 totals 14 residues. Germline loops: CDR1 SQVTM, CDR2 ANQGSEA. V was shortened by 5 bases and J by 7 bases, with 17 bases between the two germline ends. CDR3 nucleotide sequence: TGCAGCGTTCACTTAGGCACCGGCGGTGAAAAACTGTTTTTT. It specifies CSVHLGTGGEKLFF.

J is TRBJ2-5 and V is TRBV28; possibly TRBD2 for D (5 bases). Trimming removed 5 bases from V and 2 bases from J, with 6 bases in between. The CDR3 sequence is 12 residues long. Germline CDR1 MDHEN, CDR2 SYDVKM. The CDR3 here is CASSGGQETQYF. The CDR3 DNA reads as TGTGCCAGCAGTGGCGGGCAAGAGACCCAGTACTTC.

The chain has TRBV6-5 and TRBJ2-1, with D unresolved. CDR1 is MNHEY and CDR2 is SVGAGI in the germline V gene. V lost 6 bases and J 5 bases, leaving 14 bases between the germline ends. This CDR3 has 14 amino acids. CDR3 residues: CASRTTRANNEQFF. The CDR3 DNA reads TGTGCCAGCAGAACTACCCGGGCCAACAATGAGCAGTTCTTC.

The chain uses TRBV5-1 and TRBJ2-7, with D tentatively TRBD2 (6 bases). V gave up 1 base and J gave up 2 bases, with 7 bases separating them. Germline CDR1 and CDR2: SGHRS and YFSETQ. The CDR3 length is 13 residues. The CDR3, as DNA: TGCGCCAGCAGCTTGACTAGCCCCTACGAGCAGTACTTC. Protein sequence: CASSLTSPYEQYF.

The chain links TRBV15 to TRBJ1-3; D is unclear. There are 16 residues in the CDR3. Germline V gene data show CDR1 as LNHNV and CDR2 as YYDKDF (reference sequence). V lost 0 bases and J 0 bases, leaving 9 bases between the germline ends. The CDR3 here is CATSRDETDSGNTIYF. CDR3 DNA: TGTGCCACCAGCAGAGACGAAACGGACTCTGGAAACACCATATATTTT.

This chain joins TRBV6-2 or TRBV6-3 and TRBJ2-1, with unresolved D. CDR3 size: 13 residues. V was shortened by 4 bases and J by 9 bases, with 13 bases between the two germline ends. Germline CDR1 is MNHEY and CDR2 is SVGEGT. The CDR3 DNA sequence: TGTGCCAGCAGTTCTAATCTGGTGGGTGAGCAGTTCTTC. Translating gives CASSSNLVGEQFF.

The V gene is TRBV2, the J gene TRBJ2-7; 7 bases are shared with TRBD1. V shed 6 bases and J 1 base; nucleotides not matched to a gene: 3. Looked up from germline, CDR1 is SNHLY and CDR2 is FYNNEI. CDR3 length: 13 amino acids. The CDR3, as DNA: TGTGCCAGCAGAAGGACAGGTTCCTACGAGCAGTACTTC. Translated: CASRRTGSYEQYF.

Here the CDR3 DNA reads TGTGCCAGCCGGACGATAGGAGATACGCAGTATTTT. The encoded protein is CASRTIGDTQYF. V is TRBV7-9 and J is TRBJ2-3; no clear D gene. The CDR3 loop spans 12 amino acids. Germline assignment: CDR1 SEHNR and CDR2 FQNEAQ (reference sequence). Trimming took 8 bases from V and 5 from J, leaving 11 bases between them.

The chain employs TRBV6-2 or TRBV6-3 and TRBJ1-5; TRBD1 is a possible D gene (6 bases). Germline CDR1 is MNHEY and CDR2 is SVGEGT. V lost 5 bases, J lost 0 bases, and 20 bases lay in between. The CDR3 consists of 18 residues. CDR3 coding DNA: TGTGCCAGCAGTCCCTCGCAGGGGCCTTTCTATAGCAATCAGCCCCAGCATTTT. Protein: CASSPSQGPFYSNQPQHF.